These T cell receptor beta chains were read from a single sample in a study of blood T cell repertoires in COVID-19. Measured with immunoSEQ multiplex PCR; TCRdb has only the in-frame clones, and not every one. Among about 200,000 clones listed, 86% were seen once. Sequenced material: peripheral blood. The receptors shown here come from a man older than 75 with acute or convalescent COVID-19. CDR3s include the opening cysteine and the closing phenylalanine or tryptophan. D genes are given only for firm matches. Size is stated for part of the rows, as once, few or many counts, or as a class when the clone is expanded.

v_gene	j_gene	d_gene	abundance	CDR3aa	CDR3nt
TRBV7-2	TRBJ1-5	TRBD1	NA	CASSLGTGPNQPQHF	TGTGCCAGCAGCTTAGGGACAGGGCCCAATCAGCCCCAGCATTTT
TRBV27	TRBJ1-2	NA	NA	CASSLGGADGYTF	TGTGCCAGCAGTTTAGGGGGGGCGGATGGCTACACCTTC
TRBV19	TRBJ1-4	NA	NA	CASSIGGIISTNEKLFF	TGTGCCAGTAGTATAGGCGGCATCATCTCAACTAATGAAAAACTGTTTTTT
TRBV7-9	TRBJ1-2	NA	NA	CASSPDTGSGYTF	TGTGCCAGCAGCCCAGACACAGGGTCCGGCTACACCTTC
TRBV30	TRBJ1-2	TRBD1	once	CAWSSYQGVSGYTF	TGTGCCTGGAGTTCGTATCAGGGGGTGTCTGGCTACACCTTC
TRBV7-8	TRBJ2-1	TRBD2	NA	CATFGIAGGNEQFF	TGTGCCACCTTCGGAATAGCGGGAGGCAATGAGCAGTTCTTC
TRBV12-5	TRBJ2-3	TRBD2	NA	CASGDSRTSGAPDTQYF	TGTGCTAGTGGCGATTCACGGACTAGCGGGGCCCCAGATACGCAGTATTTT
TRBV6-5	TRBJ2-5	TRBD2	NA	CATRAVGLAGETQYF	TGTGCCACCAGGGCTGTTGGACTAGCCGGAGAGACCCAGTACTTC
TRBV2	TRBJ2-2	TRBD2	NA	CASSHSGMATGELFF	TGTGCCAGCAGTCATAGCGGGATGGCCACCGGGGAGCTGTTTTTT
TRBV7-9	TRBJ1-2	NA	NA	CASSSILGQQDYGYTF	TGTGCCAGCAGCTCCATCTTGGGGCAACAGGACTATGGCTACACCTTC
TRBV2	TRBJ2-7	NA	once	CASRKQVSYEQYF	TGTGCCAGCAGGAAACAGGTATCCTACGAGCAGTACTTC
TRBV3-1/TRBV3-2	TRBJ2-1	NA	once	CASSQDPSANEQFF	TGTGCCAGCAGCCAAGATCCAAGCGCTAATGAGCAGTTCTTC
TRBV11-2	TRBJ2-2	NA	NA	CASTPTRANTGELFF	TGTGCCAGCACCCCTACTAGGGCGAACACCGGGGAGCTGTTTTTT
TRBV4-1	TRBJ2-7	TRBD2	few	CASSPLYTSGRNEQYF	TGCGCCAGCAGCCCTCTATACACTAGCGGGAGAAACGAGCAGTACTTC
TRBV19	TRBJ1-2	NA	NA	CASSRTSGQGGYTF	TGTGCCAGTAGCCGAACCTCAGGGCAGGGCGGCTACACCTTC
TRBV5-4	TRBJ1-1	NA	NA	CASRRNMNTEAFF	TGTGCCAGCAGGCGAAATATGAACACTGAAGCTTTCTTT
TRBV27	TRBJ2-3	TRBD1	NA	CASSSRGRTDTQYF	TGTGCCAGCAGTTCCAGGGGGCGCACAGATACGCAGTATTTT
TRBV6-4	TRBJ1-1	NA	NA	CASRSDGQMNTEAFF	TGTGCCAGCAGGAGTGATGGACAGATGAACACTGAAGCTTTCTTT
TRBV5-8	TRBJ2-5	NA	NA	CASPGETQYF	TGTGCCTCCCCCGGGGAGACCCAGTACTTC
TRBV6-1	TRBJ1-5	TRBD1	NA	CASSESRTGGRQPQHF	TGTGCCAGCAGTGAATCACGGACAGGGGGCCGCCAGCCCCAGCATTTT
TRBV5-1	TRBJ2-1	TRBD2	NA	CASSLAGEAYNEQFF	TGCGCCAGCAGCTTAGCGGGAGAGGCCTACAATGAGCAGTTCTTC
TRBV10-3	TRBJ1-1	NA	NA	CAISVTGNTEAFF	TGTGCCATCAGTGTGACAGGGAACACTGAAGCTTTCTTT